This TCR beta chain was captured by sequencing in a study of T cells in Graves' hyperthyroidism and ophthalmopathy. Study context: It was at initial diagnosis, before any treatment, that peripheral blood was collected.

An absence of ophthalmopathy progression within 18 months meant stable Graves' hyperthyroidism. Study-level results: Ophthalmopathy onset followed model prediction by a median approximately 6.2 months.

RNA transcripts served as the template for amplifying TCR beta CDR3 regions. When the TCR CDR3 underwent first-round RT-PCR, the HTBI primer set was used. TCRdb analysed the multiplex PCR reads with MiXCR anew, one entry per CDR3 protein. This sample has about 620,000 distinct CDR3 sequences, with around 15% found just once. The V gene's germline CDR1 is MDHEN and CDR2 SYDVKM. This CDR3 region has 14 residues. Deletions cut 7 bases from V and 2 bases from J, with 13 bases between. This clonotype showed up many times. Its specificity is unknown. The clonotype originates from a woman aged 30 to 39 with Graves' hyperthyroidism. Sequencing was carried out using blood. The rearrangement uses TRBV28 and TRBJ2-3; maybe TRBD1 (5 bases). This CDR3 reads CASTNWTTTDTQYF. Written as DNA, the CDR3 is TGTGCCAGCACCAACTGGACAACCACAGATACGCAGTATTTT.